These T cell receptor beta chains were read from a single sample in a study of blood T cell repertoires in COVID-19. The data were produced by immunoSEQ multiplex PCR, yet TCRdb's version contains in-frame clones alone and is incomplete. The table records around 88,000 clones, 65% to 85% of them present only once. What was sequenced was peripheral blood. The receptor set was obtained from a man aged 60 to 69 with acute or convalescent COVID-19. The CDR3 runs from the conserved cysteine through the conserved F or W. D genes are given only for firm matches. Some rows mark clone size as missing; the rest say once, few, many or name a class of expanded clone.

v_gene: TRBV6-5
j_gene: TRBJ2-5
abundance: NA
d_gene: TRBD1
CDR3aa: CASRDRVRVQETQYF
CDR3nt: TGTGCCAGCAGGGACAGGGTACGAGTCCAAGAGACCCAGTACTTC

v_gene: TRBV13
j_gene: TRBJ2-2
abundance: NA
d_gene: NA
CDR3aa: CASSLGPFSGELFF
CDR3nt: TGTGCCAGCAGCTTAGGCCCCTTTTCCGGGGAGCTGTTTTTT

v_gene: TRBV5-4
j_gene: TRBJ2-7
abundance: few
d_gene: TRBD2
CDR3aa: CASSLVGSGSSYEQYF
CDR3nt: TGTGCCAGCAGCTTGGTTGGTAGCGGGAGCTCCTACGAGCAGTACTTC

v_gene: TRBV9
j_gene: TRBJ2-4
abundance: NA
d_gene: NA
CDR3aa: CASSVVGSAGIQYF
CDR3nt: TGTGCCAGCAGCGTAGTGGGATCGGCGGGCATTCAGTACTTC

v_gene: TRBV10-2
j_gene: TRBJ2-7
abundance: NA
d_gene: TRBD2
CDR3aa: CASRRLAGGYEQYF
CDR3nt: TGCGCCAGCAGAAGACTAGCGGGAGGATACGAGCAGTACTTC

v_gene: TRBV4-3
j_gene: TRBJ2-5
abundance: NA
d_gene: TRBD2
CDR3aa: CASSQGGLALETQYF
CDR3nt: TGCGCCAGCAGCCAGGGGGGACTAGCGTTAGAGACCCAGTACTTC

v_gene: TRBV6-5
j_gene: TRBJ1-1
abundance: many
d_gene: TRBD1
CDR3aa: CASRKQGMNTEAFF
CDR3nt: TGTGCCAGCAGAAAACAGGGGATGAACACTGAAGCTTTCTTT

v_gene: TRBV7-2
j_gene: TRBJ1-3
abundance: NA
d_gene: NA
CDR3aa: CASSFQRNTIYF
CDR3nt: TGTGCCAGCAGCTTTCAAAGAAACACCATATATTTT

v_gene: TRBV21-1
j_gene: TRBJ2-1
abundance: NA
d_gene: NA
CDR3aa: CASRFLRFEGSYNEQFF
CDR3nt: TGTGCCAGCAGGTTCCTTCGCTTTGAGGGATCCTACAATGAGCAGTTCTTC

v_gene: TRBV14
j_gene: TRBJ2-5
abundance: NA
d_gene: TRBD2
CDR3aa: CASSQVKGREETQYF
CDR3nt: TGTGCCAGCAGCCAAGTAAAGGGGAGGGAAGAGACCCAGTACTTC

v_gene: TRBV7-9
j_gene: TRBJ2-5
abundance: NA
d_gene: NA
CDR3aa: CASSGAQGTKTQYF
CDR3nt: TGTGCCAGCAGCGGCGCCCAGGGGACGAAGACCCAGTACTTC

v_gene: TRBV6-2/TRBV6-3
j_gene: TRBJ2-1
abundance: few
d_gene: NA
CDR3aa: CASSYWGQDEQFF
CDR3nt: TGTGCCAGCAGTTACTGGGGGCAGGATGAGCAGTTCTTC

v_gene: TRBV18
j_gene: TRBJ1-5
abundance: NA
d_gene: TRBD1
CDR3aa: CASSPGTGISQPQHF
CDR3nt: TGTGCCAGCTCACCAGGGACAGGGATATCTCAGCCCCAGCATTTT

v_gene: TRBV4-3
j_gene: TRBJ2-7
abundance: NA
d_gene: TRBD1
CDR3aa: CASSPPGTGTYEQYF
CDR3nt: TGCGCCAGCAGCCCTCCTGGGACAGGAACCTACGAGCAGTACTTC

v_gene: TRBV7-9
j_gene: TRBJ2-5
abundance: NA
d_gene: TRBD1
CDR3aa: CASSLSGGTGFGQTQYF
CDR3nt: TGTGCCAGCAGCTTATCCGGGGGGACAGGGTTCGGTCAGACCCAGTACTTC

v_gene: TRBV3-1/TRBV3-2
j_gene: TRBJ1-2
abundance: NA
d_gene: NA
CDR3aa: CASSQVRDYGYTF
CDR3nt: TGTGCCAGCAGCCAAGTCAGGGACTATGGCTACACCTTC

v_gene: TRBV4-3
j_gene: TRBJ2-7
abundance: NA
d_gene: TRBD2
CDR3aa: CASSQDGGRTYEQYF
CDR3nt: TGCGCCAGCAGCCAAGATGGCGGGAGAACCTACGAGCAGTACTTC

v_gene: TRBV6-2/TRBV6-3
j_gene: TRBJ1-4
abundance: NA
d_gene: NA
CDR3aa: CASSHRATNEKLFF
CDR3nt: TGTGCCAGCAGCCACAGAGCAACTAATGAAAAACTGTTTTTT

v_gene: TRBV11-2
j_gene: TRBJ1-4
abundance: many
d_gene: TRBD1
CDR3aa: CASRGGDRDATNEKLFF
CDR3nt: TGTGCCAGCAGAGGAGGGGACAGAGATGCAACTAATGAAAAACTGTTTTTT

v_gene: TRBV19
j_gene: TRBJ1-5
abundance: NA
d_gene: NA
CDR3aa: CASSTDRFDQPQHF
CDR3nt: TGTGCCAGTAGTACCGACAGGTTTGATCAGCCCCAGCATTTT

v_gene: TRBV7-6
j_gene: TRBJ2-2
abundance: NA
d_gene: TRBD2
CDR3aa: CASSRTSGGAAGELFF
CDR3nt: TGTGCCAGCAGCCGGACTAGCGGGGGGGCGGCCGGGGAGCTGTTTTTT

v_gene: TRBV28
j_gene: TRBJ1-5
abundance: NA
d_gene: NA
CDR3aa: CASSSGQTSNQPQHF
CDR3nt: TGTGCCAGCAGTTCGGGACAAACCAGCAATCAGCCCCAGCATTTT

v_gene: TRBV9
j_gene: TRBJ2-2
abundance: NA
d_gene: NA
CDR3aa: CASSVWGENTGELFF
CDR3nt: TGTGCCAGCAGCGTCTGGGGCGAGAACACCGGGGAGCTGTTTTTT

v_gene: TRBV5-1
j_gene: TRBJ1-6
abundance: NA
d_gene: NA
CDR3aa: CASSPTEPYNSPLHF
CDR3nt: TGCGCCAGCAGCCCTACAGAGCCCTATAATTCACCCCTCCACTTT

v_gene: TRBV15
j_gene: TRBJ2-3
abundance: NA
d_gene: NA
CDR3aa: CATSRDRRDTQYF
CDR3nt: TGTGCCACCAGCAGAGATAGGAGAGATACGCAGTATTTT

v_gene: TRBV18
j_gene: TRBJ1-6
abundance: NA
d_gene: NA
CDR3aa: CASSPGTLSYNSPLHF
CDR3nt: TGTGCCAGCTCACCCGGGACACTCTCCTACAATTCACCCCTCCACTTT

v_gene: TRBV5-1
j_gene: TRBJ1-4
abundance: NA
d_gene: NA
CDR3aa: CASSSALSGGKLFF
CDR3nt: TGCGCCAGCAGCTCCGCGCTCTCCGGGGGAAAACTGTTTTTT

v_gene: TRBV7-2
j_gene: TRBJ2-5
abundance: NA
d_gene: TRBD1
CDR3aa: CASSRTGPQETQYF
CDR3nt: TGTGCCAGCAGCCGGACAGGGCCTCAAGAGACCCAGTACTTC

v_gene: TRBV9
j_gene: TRBJ2-2
abundance: once
d_gene: NA
CDR3aa: CASSAPGHENTGELFF
CDR3nt: TGTGCCAGCAGCGCCCCGGGACACGAGAACACCGGGGAGCTGTTTTTT

v_gene: TRBV6-2/TRBV6-3
j_gene: TRBJ2-1
abundance: NA
d_gene: TRBD1
CDR3aa: CASSYSTDRGPYNEQFF
CDR3nt: TGTGCCAGCAGTTACTCGACGGACAGGGGACCCTACAATGAGCAGTTCTTC

v_gene: TRBV7-9
j_gene: TRBJ2-7
abundance: NA
d_gene: TRBD1
CDR3aa: CASSWGQGAAYEQYF
CDR3nt: TGTGCCAGCAGCTGGGGACAGGGGGCGGCCTACGAGCAGTACTTC

v_gene: TRBV7-9
j_gene: TRBJ2-1
abundance: NA
d_gene: NA
CDR3aa: CASSGQKGNEQFF
CDR3nt: TGTGCCAGCAGCGGCCAGAAGGGGAATGAGCAGTTCTTC

v_gene: TRBV29-1
j_gene: TRBJ1-5
abundance: few
d_gene: TRBD1
CDR3aa: CSVVPGGSNQPQHF
CDR3nt: TGCAGCGTTGTACCAGGGGGTAGCAATCAGCCCCAGCATTTT

v_gene: TRBV4-1
j_gene: TRBJ1-2
abundance: NA
d_gene: TRBD1
CDR3aa: CASSQETGARQGYTF
CDR3nt: TGCGCCAGCAGCCAAGAAACAGGGGCGCGGCAGGGCTACACCTTC

v_gene: TRBV18
j_gene: TRBJ1-3
abundance: NA
d_gene: NA
CDR3aa: CASSPLQGGSGNTIYF
CDR3nt: TGTGCCAGCTCACCACTCCAGGGAGGTTCTGGAAACACCATATATTTT

v_gene: TRBV19
j_gene: TRBJ2-5
abundance: NA
d_gene: TRBD1
CDR3aa: CASSPRDRGGETQYF
CDR3nt: TGTGCCAGTAGTCCCCGGGACAGGGGTGGAGAGACCCAGTACTTC

v_gene: TRBV4-3
j_gene: TRBJ2-3
abundance: NA
d_gene: NA
CDR3aa: CASSQDLLRDTQYF
CDR3nt: TGCGCCAGCAGCCAAGATCTCCTCAGAGATACGCAGTATTTT